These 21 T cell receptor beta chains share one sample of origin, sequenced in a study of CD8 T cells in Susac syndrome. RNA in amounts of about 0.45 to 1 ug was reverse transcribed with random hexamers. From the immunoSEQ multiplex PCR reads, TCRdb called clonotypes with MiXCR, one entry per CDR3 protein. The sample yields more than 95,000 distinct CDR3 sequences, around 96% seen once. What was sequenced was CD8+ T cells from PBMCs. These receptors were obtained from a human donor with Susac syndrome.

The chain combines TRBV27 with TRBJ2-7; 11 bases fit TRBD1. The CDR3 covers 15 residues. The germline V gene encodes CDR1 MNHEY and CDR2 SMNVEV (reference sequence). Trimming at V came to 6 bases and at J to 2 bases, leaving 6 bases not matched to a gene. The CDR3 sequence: CASSIGQGAPYEQYF. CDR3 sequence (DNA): TGTGCCAGCAGCATCGGACAGGGGGCCCCCTACGAGCAGTACTTC.

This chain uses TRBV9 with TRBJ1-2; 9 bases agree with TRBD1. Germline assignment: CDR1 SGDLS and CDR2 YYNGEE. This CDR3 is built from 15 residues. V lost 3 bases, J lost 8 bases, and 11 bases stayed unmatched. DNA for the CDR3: TGTGCCAGCAGCGCGGGACAGGGAGGAGCTCGCGGCTACACCTTC. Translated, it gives CASSAGQGGARGYTF.

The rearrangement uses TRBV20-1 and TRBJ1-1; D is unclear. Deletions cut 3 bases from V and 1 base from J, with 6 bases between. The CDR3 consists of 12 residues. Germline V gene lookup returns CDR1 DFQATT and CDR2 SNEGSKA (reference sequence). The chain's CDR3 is CSARSGNTEAFF. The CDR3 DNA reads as TGCAGTGCTAGGTCCGGGAACACTGAAGCTTTCTTT.

CDR3 amino acids: CASSFSSSQPQHF. The DNA of the CDR3 is TGTGCCAGCAGTTTCTCTTCTTCCCAGCCCCAGCATTTT. The chain links TRBV12-3 or TRBV12-4 to TRBJ1-5; D ambiguous. This CDR3 comprises 13 residues. Trimming cost V 3 bases and J 7 bases, with 10 bases left between them.

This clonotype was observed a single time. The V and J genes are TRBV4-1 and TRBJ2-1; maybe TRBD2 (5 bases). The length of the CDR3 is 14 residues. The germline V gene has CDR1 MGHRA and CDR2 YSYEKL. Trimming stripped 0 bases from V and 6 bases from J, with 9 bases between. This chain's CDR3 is CASSQDAGGNEQFF. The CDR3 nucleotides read TGCGCCAGCAGCCAAGATGCCGGAGGCAATGAGCAGTTCTTC.

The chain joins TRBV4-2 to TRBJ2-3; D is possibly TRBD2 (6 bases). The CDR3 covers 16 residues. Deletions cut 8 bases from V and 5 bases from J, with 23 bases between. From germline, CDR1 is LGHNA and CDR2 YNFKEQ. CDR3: CASSPYPGGAGDTQYF. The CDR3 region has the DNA TGTGCCAGCTCTCCTTATCCTGGCGGGGCGGGAGATACGCAGTATTTT.

CDR3: CASGRDVYNEQFF. CDR3 in DNA: TGTGCCAGCGGCCGGGACGTATACAATGAGCAGTTCTTC. The rearrangement links TRBV6-2 or TRBV6-3 to TRBJ2-1; D tentatively fits TRBD1 or TRBD2 (5 bases each). The ends were cut back, 8 bases at V and 4 bases at J, with 12 bases in the middle. This CDR3 is built from 13 residues. Germline loops: CDR1 MNHEY, CDR2 SVGEGT.

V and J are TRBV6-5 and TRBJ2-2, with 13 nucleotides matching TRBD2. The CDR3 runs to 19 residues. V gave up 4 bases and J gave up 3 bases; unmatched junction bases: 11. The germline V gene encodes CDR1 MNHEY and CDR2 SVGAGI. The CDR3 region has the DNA TGTGCCAGCAGTTCACCGGGACTAGCGGGAATCGGGGACACCGGGGAGCTGTTTTTT. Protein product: CASSSPGLAGIGDTGELFF.

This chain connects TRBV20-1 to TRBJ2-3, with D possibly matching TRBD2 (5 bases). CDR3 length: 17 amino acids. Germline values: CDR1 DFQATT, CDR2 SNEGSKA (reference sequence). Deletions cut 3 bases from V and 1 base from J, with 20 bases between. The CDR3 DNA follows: TGCAGTGCTAGGGGGATATATCCAGCGGCCCGCACAGATACGCAGTATTTT. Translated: CSARGIYPAARTDTQYF.

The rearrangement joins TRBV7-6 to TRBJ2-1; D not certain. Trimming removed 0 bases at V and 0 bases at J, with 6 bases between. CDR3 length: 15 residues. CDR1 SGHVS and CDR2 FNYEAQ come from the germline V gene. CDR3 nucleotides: TGTGCCAGCAGCTTAGCGCGGAGCTCCTACAATGAGCAGTTCTTC. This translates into CASSLARSSYNEQFF. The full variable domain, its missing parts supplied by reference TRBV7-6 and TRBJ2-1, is GAGVSQSPRYKVTKRGQDVALRCDPISGHVSLYWYRQALGQGPEFLTYFNYEAQQDKSGLPNDRFSAERPEGSISTLTIQRTEQRDSAMYRCASSLARSSYNEQFFGPGTRLTVL.

For the CDR3, the DNA is TGTGCCAGCAGCCAAGTAGGAGGAGGGCCGAGGAATGAGCAGTTCTTC. It encodes CASSQVGGGPRNEQFF. The chain uses TRBV3-1 and TRBJ2-1; D is possibly TRBD2 (6 bases). The CDR3 has 16 residues. The germline gives CDR1 LGHDT, CDR2 YNNKEL (reference sequence). V lost 1 base and J 7 bases, leaving 17 bases between the germline ends.

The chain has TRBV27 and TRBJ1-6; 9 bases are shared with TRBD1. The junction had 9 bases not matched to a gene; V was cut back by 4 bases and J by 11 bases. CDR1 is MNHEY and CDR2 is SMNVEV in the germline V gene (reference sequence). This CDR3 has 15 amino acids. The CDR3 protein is CASSYYLGQGTPLHF. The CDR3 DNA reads TGTGCCAGCAGTTACTACTTGGGACAGGGAACACCCCTCCACTTT.

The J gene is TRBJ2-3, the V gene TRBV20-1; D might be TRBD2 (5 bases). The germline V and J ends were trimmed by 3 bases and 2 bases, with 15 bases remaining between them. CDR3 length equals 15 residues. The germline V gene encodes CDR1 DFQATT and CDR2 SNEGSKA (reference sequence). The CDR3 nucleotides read TGCAGTGCTAGCGAAGGACTGATATCCACAGATACGCAGTATTTT. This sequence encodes CSASEGLISTDTQYF.

CDR3 DNA: TGTGCCAGTAGTATAGGCCCCAACATTCAGTACTTC. Protein product: CASSIGPNIQYF. V usage is TRBV19 and J usage is TRBJ2-4; D is ambiguous. The CDR3 sequence is 12 residues long. The germline V and J ends were trimmed by 1 base and 7 bases, with 5 bases remaining between them. Germline V gene data show CDR1 as LNHDA and CDR2 as SQIVND (reference sequence).

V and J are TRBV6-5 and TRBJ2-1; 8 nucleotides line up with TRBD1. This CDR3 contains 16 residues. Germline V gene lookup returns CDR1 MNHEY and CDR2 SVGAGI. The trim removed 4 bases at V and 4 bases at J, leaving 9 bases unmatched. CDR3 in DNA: TGTGCCAGCAGTTCTCCACAGGGGGACTTATACAATGAGCAGTTCTTC. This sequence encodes CASSSPQGDLYNEQFF.

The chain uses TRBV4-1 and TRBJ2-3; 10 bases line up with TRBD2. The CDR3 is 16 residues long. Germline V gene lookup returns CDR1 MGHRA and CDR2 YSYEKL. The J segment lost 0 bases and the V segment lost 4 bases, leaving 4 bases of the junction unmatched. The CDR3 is CASSPHSGGSTDTQYF. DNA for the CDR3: TGCGCCAGCAGCCCACATAGCGGGGGGAGCACAGATACGCAGTATTTT.

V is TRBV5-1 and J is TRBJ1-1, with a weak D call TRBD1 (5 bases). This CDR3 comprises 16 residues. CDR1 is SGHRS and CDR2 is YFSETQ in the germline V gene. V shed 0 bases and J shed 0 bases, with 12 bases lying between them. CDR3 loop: CASSLGGELMNTEAFF. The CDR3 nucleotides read TGCGCCAGCAGCTTGGGAGGGGAGCTCATGAACACTGAAGCTTTCTTT. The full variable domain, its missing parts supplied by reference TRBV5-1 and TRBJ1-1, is KAGVTQTPRYLIKTRGQQVTLSCSPISGHRSVSWYQQTPGQGLQFLFEYFSETQRNKGNFPGRFSGRQFSNSRSEMNVSTLELGDSALYLCASSLGGELMNTEAFFGQGTRLTVV.

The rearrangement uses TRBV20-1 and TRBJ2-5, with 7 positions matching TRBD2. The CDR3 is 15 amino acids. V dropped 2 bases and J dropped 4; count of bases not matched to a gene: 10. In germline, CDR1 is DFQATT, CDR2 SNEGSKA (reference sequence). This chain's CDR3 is CSARLGGGDSETQYF. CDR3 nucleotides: TGCAGTGCTAGATTGGGCGGGGGAGACTCAGAGACCCAGTACTTC.

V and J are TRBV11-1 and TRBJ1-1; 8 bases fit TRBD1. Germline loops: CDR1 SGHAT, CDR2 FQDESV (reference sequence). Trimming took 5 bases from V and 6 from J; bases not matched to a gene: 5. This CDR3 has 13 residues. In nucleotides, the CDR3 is TGTGCCAGCAGCCGGACAGGGACCCCTGAAGCTTTCTTT. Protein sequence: CASSRTGTPEAFF.

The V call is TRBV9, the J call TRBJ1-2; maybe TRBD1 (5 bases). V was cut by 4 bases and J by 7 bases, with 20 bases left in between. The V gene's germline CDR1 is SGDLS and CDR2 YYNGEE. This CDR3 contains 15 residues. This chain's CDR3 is CASSPGPTGGGGYTF. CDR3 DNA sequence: TGTGCCAGCAGCCCCGGACCGACGGGGGGGGGTGGCTACACCTTC.

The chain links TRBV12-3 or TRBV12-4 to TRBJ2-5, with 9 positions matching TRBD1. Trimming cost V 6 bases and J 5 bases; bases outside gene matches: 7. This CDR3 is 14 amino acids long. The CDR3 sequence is CASRHRGRFETQYF. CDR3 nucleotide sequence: TGTGCCAGCAGACACAGGGGGCGCTTTGAGACCCAGTACTTC.